The 2 T cell receptor beta chains below all came from one sample that was sequenced in a study of Graves' ophthalmopathy and Graves' hyperthyroidism. The authors amplified TCR beta CDR3 regions, and they did so from RNA transcripts for repertoire sequencing. First-round RT-PCR with HTBI primers preceded a second-round multiplex PCR. TCRdb reprocessed the multiplex PCR reads via MiXCR and lists one record per CDR3 protein. The data show hundreds of thousands of distinct CDR3 sequences, 21% seen once. The material sequenced was peripheral blood. The source is a woman in her late teens or twenties with stable Graves' hyperthyroidism.

This clonotype was seen at least ten times. CDR3 sequence (DNA): TGTGCCAGCAGTGGAGGGACAGGGGAGCTCCAGTACTTC. Translating gives CASSGGTGELQYF. The V and J genes are TRBV6-2 or TRBV6-3 and TRBJ2-7; TRBD1 aligns across 10 bases. The V and J ends lost 5 bases and 10 bases, in that order; junction bases with no gene match: 8. The germline V gene encodes CDR1 MNHEY and CDR2 SVGEGT. This CDR3 has 13 residues.

This clonotype was found many times. V is TRBV20-1 and J is TRBJ2-7; TRBD1 agrees at 10 bases. Losses at the gene ends were 0 bases for V and 2 bases for J; bases not matched to a gene: 10. CDR1 is DFQATT, CDR2 SNEGSKA, per germline (reference sequence). The CDR3 totals 17 residues. CDR3 protein: CSARDARAGTGAYEQYF. Written as DNA, the CDR3 is TGCAGTGCTAGAGACGCGAGAGCCGGGACAGGGGCCTACGAGCAGTACTTC.